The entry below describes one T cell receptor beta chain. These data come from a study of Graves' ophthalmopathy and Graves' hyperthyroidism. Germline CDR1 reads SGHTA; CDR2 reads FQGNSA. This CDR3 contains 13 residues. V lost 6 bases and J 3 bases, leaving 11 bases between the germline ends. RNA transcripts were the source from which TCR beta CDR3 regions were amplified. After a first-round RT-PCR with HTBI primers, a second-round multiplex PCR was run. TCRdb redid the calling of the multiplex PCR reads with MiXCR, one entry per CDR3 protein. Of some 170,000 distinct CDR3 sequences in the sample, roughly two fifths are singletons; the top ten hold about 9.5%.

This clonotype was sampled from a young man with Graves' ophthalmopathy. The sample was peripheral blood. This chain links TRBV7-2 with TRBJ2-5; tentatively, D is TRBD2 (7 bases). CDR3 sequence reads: CASRGAGEETQYF. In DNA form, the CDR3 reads TGTGCCAGCAGGGGGGCGGGAGAAGAGACCCAGTACTTC.